This is a list of T cell receptor beta chains from one sample in a study of chemoradiotherapy in HPV16-positive cancers. The table came from immunoSEQ multiplex PCR; TCRdb's copy has only in-frame clones and leaves some out. Counted here are approximately 8,000 clones, roughly 80% occurring once; the ten biggest clones make up 3%. The sample in question was blood, obtained from a patient who underwent chemoradiotherapy. These receptors originate from a human donor with HPV-associated anogenital cancer. The CDR3 runs from the conserved cysteine through the conserved F or W. D genes are given only for firm matches. Some rows have no size entry. The others give once, few or many, or a class for an expanded clone.

TRBV28	NA	TRBJ2-5	NA	TGTGCCAGCAAACTGTCAGGGATCCAAGAGACCCAGTACTTC	CASKLSGIQETQYF
TRBV2	NA	TRBJ2-7	NA	TGTGCCAGCAGTGACGCAGGGAGCGGAACCTACGAGCAGTACTTC	CASSDAGSGTYEQYF
TRBV19	NA	TRBJ2-2	NA	TGTGCCAGTAGTATCCAGGGAGGAGCCGGGGAGCTGTTTTTT	CASSIQGGAGELFF
TRBV6-4	NA	TRBJ1-1	NA	TGTGCCAGCCGAGGGGATTCGGGCACTGAAGCTTTCTTT	CASRGDSGTEAFF
TRBV6-4	once	TRBJ2-1	TRBD2	TGTGCCAGCAGTGACTCGACTAGCGGGGGGGCAAATGAGCAGTTCTTC	CASSDSTSGGANEQFF
TRBV10-3	NA	TRBJ2-3	NA	TGTGCCATCAGTGTAACGGAAACCACAGATACGCAGTATTTT	CAISVTETTDTQYF
TRBV7-9	once	TRBJ2-5	NA	TGTGCCAGCACCGTACAGGAAGTAGAGACCCAGTACTTC	CASTVQEVETQYF
TRBV28	NA	TRBJ1-4	NA	TGTGCCAGCACGGAGGGCTATGCAACTAATGAAAAACTGTTTTTT	CASTEGYATNEKLFF
TRBV13	NA	TRBJ2-5	NA	TGTGCCAGCAGCTTAGGCCGGGAGCCAGGGGAGACCCAGTACTTC	CASSLGREPGETQYF
TRBV19	NA	TRBJ2-2	TRBD1	TGTGCCAGTAGTTCCTACGCGACAGGGGGAACCGGGGAGCTGTTTTTT	CASSSYATGGTGELFF
TRBV6-5	NA	TRBJ2-4	NA	TGTGCCAGCAGTCAGGGCCGGCTAGCCAAAAACATTCAGTACTTC	CASSQGRLAKNIQYF
TRBV28	NA	TRBJ1-5	TRBD1	TGTGCCAGCAAAAAATCAGGGGGCCATCAGCCCCAGCATTTT	CASKKSGGHQPQHF
TRBV19	NA	TRBJ2-5	TRBD1	TGTGCCAGTACCTTGGACAGGGGACAAGAGACCCAGTACTTC	CASTLDRGQETQYF
TRBV6-6	NA	TRBJ2-2	NA	TGTGCCAGCAGGGTAGGGGTTACGAACACCGGGGAGCTGTTTTTT	CASRVGVTNTGELFF
TRBV15	NA	TRBJ1-2	TRBD1	TGTGCCACCAGCAGCACCAACAGGGGGTGGGTCTATGGCTACACCTTC	CATSSTNRGWVYGYTF
TRBV5-6	NA	TRBJ2-3	NA	TGTGCCAGCAGCGCCGGCGACTGGACAGATACGCAGTATTTT	CASSAGDWTDTQYF
TRBV6-1	NA	TRBJ2-7	NA	TGTGCCAGCAGTGAAAGCCCTTGGGTGGCGGGGGCCTCCTACGAGCAGTACTTC	CASSESPWVAGASYEQYF
TRBV6-6	NA	TRBJ2-3	NA	TGTGCCAGCAGTTATTACATCCAAAGGACAGATACGCAGTATTTT	CASSYYIQRTDTQYF
TRBV7-9	few	TRBJ1-1	NA	TGTGCCAGCAGCTTAGGTTGGAGTCAGGACACTGAAGCTTTCTTT	CASSLGWSQDTEAFF
TRBV5-6	NA	TRBJ2-7	NA	TGTGCCAGCAGCTTGGCCGCTAATGGTATTGGCGAGCAGTACTTC	CASSLAANGIGEQYF